A single sample gave rise to the 26 T cell receptor beta chains below, sequenced in a study of cytomegalovirus exposure and HLA in healthy donors (dated by TCRdb to about 2017). Library construction relied on the immunoSEQ multiplex PCR assay. For the multiplex PCR, a mixture combining 60 forward primers for TCR Vbeta segments and 13 reverse primers for TCR Jbeta segments was used. TCRdb re-hosts the immuneACCESS table, in-frame sequences only. Its copies lack some clones; in the studies checked, an unresolved V gene accounts for under half of them, and the cause for the rest is not known. Counted in this sample were roughly 90,000 clones; approximately 74% of them appeared once. The top ten clones comprise approximately 20% of the sample. The sample was PBMCs. These TCRs come from a man in his thirties or forties in good health and CMV-seropositive.

The chain uses TRBV11-3 and TRBJ2-1; 11 bases line up with TRBD1. The germline gives CDR1 SGHNT, CDR2 YENEEA. The length of the CDR3 is 13 residues. The V gene end was trimmed by 8 bases and the J gene end by 7 bases; junction bases not matched to a gene: 4. This CDR3 is CASSGQGANEQFF. The CDR3 bases are TGTGCCAGCTCCGGACAGGGGGCAAATGAGCAGTTCTTC.

The chain employs TRBV9 and TRBJ1-6; D is perhaps TRBD1 (5 bases). V lost 4 bases and J lost 1, with 9 bases in between. CDR1 and CDR2 (germline): SGDLS, YYNGEE. The CDR3 totals 15 residues. The CDR3, as DNA: TGTGCCAGCAGCTTAGACAGTTCCTATAATTCACCCCTCCACTTT. Translation: CASSLDSSYNSPLHF.

Of note for this clone: Different DNA sequences within this sample yield the same CDR3. The chain carries TRBV5-1 and TRBJ2-7; 12 bases are a match to TRBD2. The CDR3 is made up of 16 amino acids. Germline CDR1 reads SGHRS; CDR2 reads YFSETQ. V shed 1 base and J 2 bases; nucleotides not matched to a gene: 4. In nucleotides, the CDR3 is TGCGCCAGCAGCTTGACACTAGCGGGGGGCGCCTACGAGCAGTACTTC. Protein sequence: CASSLTLAGGAYEQYF.

This chain connects TRBV7-9 to TRBJ1-1, with D perhaps TRBD1 (5 bases). V lost 3 bases and J 2 bases, leaving 10 bases between the germline ends. Germline loops: CDR1 SEHNR, CDR2 FQNEAQ (reference sequence). This CDR3 is 14 amino acids long. CDR3 sequence reads: CASSLGQGNTEAFF. CDR3 coding DNA: TGTGCCAGCAGCTTGGGGCAGGGTAACACTGAAGCTTTCTTT.

This rearrangement joins TRBV7-9 to TRBJ1-1, with 10 bases identical to TRBD1. J gave up 4 bases and V 0 bases, and 2 bases lay outside the gene matches. Germline V lookup: CDR1 SEHNR, CDR2 FQNEAQ (reference sequence). The CDR3 has 15 residues. For the CDR3, the DNA is TGTGCCAGCAGCTTAGCGGGGACAGGGGTCACTGAAGCTTTCTTT. This encodes CASSLAGTGVTEAFF. Combining the CDR3 with reference TRBV7-9 and TRBJ1-1 gives the whole variable domain DTGVSQNPRHKITKRGQNVTFRCDPISEHNRLYWYRQTLGQGPEFLTYFQNEAQLEKSRLLSDRFSAERPKGSFSTLEIQRTEQGDSAMYLCASSLAGTGVTEAFFGQGTRLTVV.

This clone has just a few counts. The chain is built from TRBV5-4 and TRBJ2-7, with 12 bases identical to TRBD2. The CDR3 is 15 residues long. J was trimmed by 5 bases and V by 4 bases; bases with no gene match: 7. Germline lookup yields CDR1 SGHNT and CDR2 YYREEE (reference sequence). The CDR3 is CASSPGLAGRNEQYF. CDR3 coding DNA: TGTGCCAGCAGCCCCGGACTAGCGGGGAGAAACGAGCAGTACTTC.

This clone has a single count. The chain employs TRBV19 and TRBJ2-5; tentatively, D is TRBD2 (6 bases). Germline V gene data show CDR1 as LNHDA and CDR2 as SQIVND (reference sequence). Trimming took off 5 bases at V and 4 bases at J, with 14 bases between the two ends. The CDR3 is 14 amino acids. CDR3 sequence: CASSPGLPGETQYF. CDR3 coding DNA: TGTGCCAGTAGTCCGGGACTCCCTGGAGAGACCCAGTACTTC.

The chain couples TRBV29-1 to TRBJ2-5; TRBD1 aligns across 9 bases. J lost 0 bases, V lost 4 bases, and 3 bases had no gene match. CDR1 is SQVTM, CDR2 ANQGSEA, per germline. CDR3 length: 14 amino acids. The CDR3 DNA is TGCAGCGTTGCCGGGACAGGGAACCAAGAGACCCAGTACTTC. It encodes CSVAGTGNQETQYF. Full variable domain (rest looked up from reference TRBV29-1 and TRBJ2-5): SAVISQKPSRDICQRGTSLTIQCQVDSQVTMMFWYRQQPGQSLTLIATANQGSEATYESGFVIDKFPISRPNLTFSTLTVSNMSPEDSSIYLCSVAGTGNQETQYFGPGTRLLVL.

The rearrangement joins TRBV5-6 to TRBJ2-3; 12 bases are shared with TRBD2. Losses at the gene ends were 4 bases for V and 1 base for J; bases not matched to a gene: 10. Germline V gene lookup returns CDR1 SGHDT and CDR2 YYEEEE. CDR3 length equals 18 residues. CDR3 sequence: CASSPLAGGPRGTDTQYF. CDR3 DNA sequence: TGTGCCAGCAGCCCGCTAGCGGGAGGGCCTCGGGGCACAGATACGCAGTATTTT. Looking up the rest from reference TRBV5-6 and TRBJ2-3 gives the full variable domain: DAGVTQSPTHLIKTRGQQVTLRCSPKSGHDTVSWYQQALGQGPQFIFQYYEEEERQRGNFPDRFSGHQFPNYSSELNVNALLLGDSALYLCASSPLAGGPRGTDTQYFGPGTRLTVL.

J is TRBJ1-2 and V is TRBV29-1; 8 bases map to TRBD1. There are 13 residues in the CDR3. V trimming: 5 bases; J trimming: 5 bases; junction bases outside the gene matches: 7. Germline CDR1 and CDR2: SQVTM and ANQGSEA. The CDR3 here is CSVPQQGGYGYTF. The DNA of the CDR3 is TGCAGCGTTCCCCAACAGGGGGGGTATGGCTACACCTTC.

The chain recombines TRBV5-4 with TRBJ1-1; 7 positions agree with TRBD1. Germline values: CDR1 SGHNT, CDR2 YYREEE (reference sequence). This CDR3 contains 15 residues. With 2 bases clipped from V and 1 base from J, the junction kept 5 bases outside the gene matches. In DNA, the CDR3 is TGTGCCAGCAGCTTACAGGGGTTGGGGAACACTGAAGCTTTCTTT. Translated: CASSLQGLGNTEAFF.

The chain links TRBV20-1 to TRBJ2-4; maybe TRBD2 (5 bases). Germline CDR1 is DFQATT and CDR2 is SNEGSKA (reference sequence). V was cut by 3 bases and J by 8 bases, with 8 bases left in between. The CDR3 consists of 11 residues. This CDR3 is CSARMGDIQYF. CDR3 coding DNA: TGCAGTGCTAGGATGGGAGACATTCAGTACTTC.

The rearrangement joins TRBV6-5 to TRBJ2-7; tentative D call: TRBD1 (5 bases). From germline, CDR1 is MNHEY and CDR2 SVGAGI. Trimming took 8 bases from V and 7 from J, leaving 12 bases between them. The CDR3 sequence is 11 residues long. The CDR3 DNA reads TGTGCCAGCCGAGACAGTCAGGAGCAGTACTTC. It codes for CASRDSQEQYF.

The rearrangement links TRBV28 to TRBJ2-7, with D possibly matching TRBD2 (6 bases). Between the trimmed V and J ends, which lost 2 bases and 5 bases, there was a span of 10 bases. CDR1 is MDHEN and CDR2 is SYDVKM in the germline V gene. CDR3 length: 13 residues. DNA for the CDR3: TGTGCCAGCAGTTTAGGTGGGGGGAACGAGCAGTACTTC. Residues: CASSLGGGNEQYF.

By share, this clone ranks as medium-sized (0.01 to 0.1%). The chain links TRBV4-2 to TRBJ2-2, with TRBD1 matching over 7 bases. The CDR3 has 15 amino acids. Per germline, CDR1 LGHNA and CDR2 YNFKEQ. The junction had 7 bases not matched to a gene; V was cut back by 4 bases and J by 5 bases. CDR3 in DNA: TGTGCCAGCAGCCCAGGACAGGAGGTTACCGGGGAGCTGTTTTTT. This encodes CASSPGQEVTGELFF.

The V and J genes are TRBV5-1 and TRBJ1-5, with a possible D match to TRBD1 (6 bases). This CDR3 comprises 15 residues. Germline V gene data show CDR1 as SGHRS and CDR2 as YFSETQ. Trimming took 5 bases from V and 3 from J, leaving 15 bases between them. CDR3 amino acids: CASSIQGDPNQPQHF. In nucleotides, the CDR3 is TGCGCCAGCAGTATACAGGGCGATCCCAATCAGCCCCAGCATTTT.

V usage is TRBV9 and J usage is TRBJ2-5; 12 bases are a match to TRBD2. The germline V gene has CDR1 SGDLS and CDR2 YYNGEE. This CDR3 contains 15 residues. J lost 3 bases, V lost 4 bases, and 4 bases had no gene match. This chain's CDR3 is CASSPTSGGEETQYF. In nucleotides, the CDR3 is TGTGCCAGCAGCCCGACTAGCGGGGGTGAAGAGACCCAGTACTTC.

The rearrangement links TRBV7-8 to TRBJ2-3, with D maybe TRBD2 (5 bases). V shed 5 bases and J shed 2 bases, with 17 bases lying between them. Germline-derived CDR1 and CDR2 are SGHVS and FQNEAQ. There are 16 residues in the CDR3. CDR3 in DNA: TGTGCCAGCAGCCATCGCGAGGGTAGGCACACAGATACGCAGTATTTT. Translating it yields CASSHREGRHTDTQYF.

Only a few counts were recorded for this clone. V gene TRBV11-3 combines with J gene TRBJ2-5, with D hard to call. CDR3 length: 12 amino acids. Germline V CDR1 and CDR2: SGHNT, YENEEA. V was clipped by 3 bases and J by 2 bases, with 4 bases between them. The CDR3 reads CASSFPQETQYF. The CDR3 DNA reads as TGTGCCAGCAGCTTCCCTCAAGAGACCCAGTACTTC. Supplemented by reference TRBV11-3 and TRBJ2-5, the full variable domain reads EAGVVQSPRYKIIEKKQPVAFWCNPISGHNTLYWYLQNLGQGPELLIRYENEEAVDDSQLPKDRFSAERLKGVDSTLKIQPAELGDSAVYLCASSFPQETQYFGPGTRLLVL.

This chain connects TRBV6-1 to TRBJ2-1; the match to TRBD1 covers 10 bases. Trimming removed 4 bases from V and 2 bases from J; junction bases left unmatched: 8. The CDR3 covers 17 residues. Looked up from germline, CDR1 is MNHNS and CDR2 is SASEGT. The CDR3 DNA follows: TGTGCCAGCAGTGTTCTGGGGACAGGGGATCCCTACAATGAGCAGTTCTTC. It codes for CASSVLGTGDPYNEQFF.

The V call is TRBV5-4, the J call TRBJ2-1, with 8 bases matching TRBD2. CDR1 and CDR2 from the germline V gene are SGHNT and YYREEE (reference sequence). The CDR3 spans 16 residues. Trimming at V came to 0 bases and at J to 4 bases, leaving 6 bases not matched to a gene. The CDR3 reads CASSLAGGPSYNEQFF. The CDR3 nucleotides are TGTGCCAGCAGCTTGGCGGGAGGGCCCTCTTACAATGAGCAGTTCTTC. Full variable domain (remainder filled in from reference TRBV5-4 and TRBJ2-1): ETGVTQSPTHLIKTRGQQVTLRCSSQSGHNTVSWYQQALGQGPQFIFQYYREEENGRGNFPPRFSGLQFPNYSSELNVNALELDDSALYLCASSLAGGPSYNEQFFGPGTRLTVL.

The J gene is TRBJ2-7, the V gene TRBV7-6, with 7 bases aligning to TRBD1. The CDR3 totals 13 residues. Trimming at V came to 5 bases and at J to 2 bases, leaving 3 bases not matched to a gene. The germline V gene has CDR1 SGHVS and CDR2 FNYEAQ. CDR3 DNA: TGTGCCAGCAGCACAGGGGCAGCCTACGAGCAGTACTTC. Protein product: CASSTGAAYEQYF.

The chain recombines TRBV28 with TRBJ1-1; D is perhaps TRBD1 (6 bases). Germline CDR1 is MDHEN and CDR2 is SYDVKM. The CDR3 sequence is 15 residues long. Between the trimmed V and J ends, which lost 1 base and 0 bases, there was a span of 9 bases. CDR3 sequence: CASSLLGQMNTEAFF. Here the CDR3 DNA reads TGTGCCAGCAGTTTATTAGGACAGATGAACACTGAAGCTTTCTTT.

J is TRBJ1-1 and V is TRBV7-8; maybe TRBD1 (6 bases). Germline loops: CDR1 SGHVS, CDR2 FQNEAQ. This CDR3 is 14 amino acids long. Trimming shortened V by 4 bases and J by 4 bases, and 13 bases separated the two germline ends. DNA for the CDR3: TGTGCCAGCAGCTCACAGGGAGGGGTCACTGAAGCTTTCTTT. Amino acids: CASSSQGGVTEAFF.

This clone has a handful of counts. The V and J genes are TRBV30 and TRBJ1-1; D not certain. The CDR3 loop spans 12 amino acids. Trimming removed 2 bases from V and 5 bases from J, with 9 bases in between. Looked up from germline, CDR1 is GTSNPN and CDR2 is SVGIG (reference sequence). The CDR3 DNA sequence: TGTGCCTGGAGTAACGGGGAAACTGAAGCTTTCTTT. The encoded protein is CAWSNGETEAFF.

The sample holds a few counts of this clone. The chain links TRBV6-5 to TRBJ1-1; D remains ambiguous. Germline V gene sequence: CDR1 MNHEY, CDR2 SVGAGI. This CDR3 has 14 residues. Trimming stripped 0 bases from V and 4 bases from J, with 9 bases between. The CDR3 is CASSYSASGTEAFF. CDR3 in DNA: TGTGCCAGCAGTTACTCGGCCTCTGGCACTGAAGCTTTCTTT.